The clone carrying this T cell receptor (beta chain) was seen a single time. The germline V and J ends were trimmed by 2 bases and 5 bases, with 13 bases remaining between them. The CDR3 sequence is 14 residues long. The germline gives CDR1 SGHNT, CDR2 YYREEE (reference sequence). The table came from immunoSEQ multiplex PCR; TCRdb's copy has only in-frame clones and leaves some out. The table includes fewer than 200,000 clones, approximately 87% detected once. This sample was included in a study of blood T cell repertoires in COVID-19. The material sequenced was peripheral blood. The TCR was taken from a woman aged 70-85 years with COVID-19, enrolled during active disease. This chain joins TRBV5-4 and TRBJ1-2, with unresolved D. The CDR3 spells CASSFPVVPYGYTF. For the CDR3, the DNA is TGTGCCAGCAGCTTTCCGGTGGTCCCTTATGGCTACACCTTC.